This TCR beta chain derives from a study of T-cell reconstitution after alpha-beta-depleted transplantation in children. The library targeted TCRbeta and was prepared with unique molecular identifiers. One entry per CDR3 protein results from TCRdb running MiXCR on the PCR reads. In the table there are 150,000 to 200,000 distinct CDR3 sequences, 11% of which are singletons. This clonotype was counted ten times or more. The V gene's germline CDR1 is KGHSH and CDR2 LQKENI. The CDR3 covers 13 residues. With 4 bases removed from V and 7 bases from J, the gap between germline ends came to 10 bases. The chain combines TRBV18 with TRBJ1-4; tentatively, D is TRBD1 (6 bases). This sequence was found in a boy younger than 10 with acute myeloid leukemia, due to receive a stem cell transplant. This material consisted of PBMCs, taken before TCRalphabeta/CD19-depleted stem cell transplant. CDR3 residues: CASSRGQLEKLFF. For the CDR3, the DNA is TGTGCCAGCTCACGAGGACAGCTTGAAAAACTGTTTTTT.